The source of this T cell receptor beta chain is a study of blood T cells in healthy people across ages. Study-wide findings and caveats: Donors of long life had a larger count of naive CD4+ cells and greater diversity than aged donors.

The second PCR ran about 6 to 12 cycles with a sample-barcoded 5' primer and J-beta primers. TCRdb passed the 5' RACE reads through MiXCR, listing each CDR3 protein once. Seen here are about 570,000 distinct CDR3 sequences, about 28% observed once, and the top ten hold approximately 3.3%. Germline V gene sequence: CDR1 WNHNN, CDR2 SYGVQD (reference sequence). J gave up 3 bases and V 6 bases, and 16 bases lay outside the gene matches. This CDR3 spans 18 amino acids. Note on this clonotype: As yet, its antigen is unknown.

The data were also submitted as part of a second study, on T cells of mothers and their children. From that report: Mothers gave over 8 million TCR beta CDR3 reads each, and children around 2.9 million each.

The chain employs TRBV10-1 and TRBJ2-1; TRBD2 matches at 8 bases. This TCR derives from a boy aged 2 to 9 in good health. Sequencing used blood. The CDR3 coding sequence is TGCGCCAGCAGCGAAAGCGGGTTAGCGGGGAGGGACTACAATGAGCAGTTCTTC. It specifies CASSESGLAGRDYNEQFF.